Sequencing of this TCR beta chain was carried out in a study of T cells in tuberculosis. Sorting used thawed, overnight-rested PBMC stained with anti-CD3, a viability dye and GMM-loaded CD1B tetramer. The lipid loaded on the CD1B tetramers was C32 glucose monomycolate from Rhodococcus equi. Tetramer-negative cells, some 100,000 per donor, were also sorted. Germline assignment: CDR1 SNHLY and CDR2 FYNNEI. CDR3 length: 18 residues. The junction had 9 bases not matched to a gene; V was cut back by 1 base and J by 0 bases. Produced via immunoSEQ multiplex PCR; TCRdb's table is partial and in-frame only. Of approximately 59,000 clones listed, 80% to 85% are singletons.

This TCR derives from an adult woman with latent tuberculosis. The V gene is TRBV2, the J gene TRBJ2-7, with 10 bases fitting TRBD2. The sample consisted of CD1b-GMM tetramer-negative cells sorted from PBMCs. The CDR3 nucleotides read TGTGCCAGCAGTGAAGGTCTAGCGGGAGTCCCTCCCTCCTACGAGCAGTACTTC. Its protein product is CASSEGLAGVPPSYEQYF.